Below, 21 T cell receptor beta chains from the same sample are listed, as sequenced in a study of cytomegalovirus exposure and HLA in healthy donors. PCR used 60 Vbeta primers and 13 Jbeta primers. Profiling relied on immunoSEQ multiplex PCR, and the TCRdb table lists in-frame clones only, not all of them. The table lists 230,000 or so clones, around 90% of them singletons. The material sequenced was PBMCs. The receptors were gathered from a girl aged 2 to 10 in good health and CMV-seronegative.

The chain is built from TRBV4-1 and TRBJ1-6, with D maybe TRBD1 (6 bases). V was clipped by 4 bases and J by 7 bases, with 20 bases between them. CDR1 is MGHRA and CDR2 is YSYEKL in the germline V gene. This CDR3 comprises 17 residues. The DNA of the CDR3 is TGCGCCAGCAGCCGCCTTTCAGGGGTTGATACCAATTCACCCCTCCACTTT. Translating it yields CASSRLSGVDTNSPLHF.

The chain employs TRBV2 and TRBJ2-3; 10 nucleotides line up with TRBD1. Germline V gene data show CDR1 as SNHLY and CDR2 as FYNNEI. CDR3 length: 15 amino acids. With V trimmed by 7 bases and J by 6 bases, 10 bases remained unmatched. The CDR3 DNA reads TGTGCCAGCACCGAAGGGGGACAGGGGCACGATACGCAGTATTTT. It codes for CASTEGGQGHDTQYF.

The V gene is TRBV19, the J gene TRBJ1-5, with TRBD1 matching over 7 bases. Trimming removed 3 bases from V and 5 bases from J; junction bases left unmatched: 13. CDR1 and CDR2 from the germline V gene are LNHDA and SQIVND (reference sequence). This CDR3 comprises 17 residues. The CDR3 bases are TGTGCCAGTAGTATGCCAACTTTTGGAGGGGGCTATCAGCCCCAGCATTTT. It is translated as CASSMPTFGGGYQPQHF. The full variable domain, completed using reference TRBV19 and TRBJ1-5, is DGGITQSPKYLFRKEGQNVTLSCEQNLNHDAMYWYRQDPGQGLRLIYYSQIVNDFQKGDIAEGYSVSREKKESFPLTVTSAQKNPTAFYLCASSMPTFGGGYQPQHFGDGTRLSIL.

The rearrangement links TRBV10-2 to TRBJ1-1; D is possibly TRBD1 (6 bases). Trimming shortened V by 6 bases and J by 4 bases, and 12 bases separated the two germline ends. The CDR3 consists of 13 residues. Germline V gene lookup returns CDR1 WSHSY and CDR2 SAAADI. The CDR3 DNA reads TGCGCCAGCAGCATAGGGGGGGGCACTGAAGCTTTCTTT. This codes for CASSIGGGTEAFF.

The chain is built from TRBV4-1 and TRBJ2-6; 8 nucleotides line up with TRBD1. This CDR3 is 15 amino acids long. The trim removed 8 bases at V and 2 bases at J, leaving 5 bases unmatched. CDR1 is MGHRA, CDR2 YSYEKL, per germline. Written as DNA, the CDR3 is TGCGCCAGCGCAGGGGGCGAGGCTGGGGCCAACGTCCTGACTTTC. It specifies CASAGGEAGANVLTF.

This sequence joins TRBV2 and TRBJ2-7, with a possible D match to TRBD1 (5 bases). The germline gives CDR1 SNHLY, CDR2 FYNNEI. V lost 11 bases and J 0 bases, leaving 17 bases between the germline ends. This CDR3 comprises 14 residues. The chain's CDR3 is CAHRGRGYSYEQYF. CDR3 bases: TGTGCCCACAGAGGTAGGGGTTACTCCTACGAGCAGTACTTC.

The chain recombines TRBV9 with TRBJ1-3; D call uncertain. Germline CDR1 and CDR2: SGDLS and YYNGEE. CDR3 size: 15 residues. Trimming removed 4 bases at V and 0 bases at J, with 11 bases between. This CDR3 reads CASSQTGSSGNTIYF. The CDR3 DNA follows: TGTGCCAGCAGCCAAACGGGTAGCTCTGGAAACACCATATATTTT.

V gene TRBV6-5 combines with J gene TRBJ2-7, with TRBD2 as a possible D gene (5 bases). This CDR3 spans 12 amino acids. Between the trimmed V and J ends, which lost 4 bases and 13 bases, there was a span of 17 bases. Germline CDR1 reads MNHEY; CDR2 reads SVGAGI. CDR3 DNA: TGTGCCAGCAGTTCTGGCTGGACGCGGGTCTACTTC. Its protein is CASSSGWTRVYF.

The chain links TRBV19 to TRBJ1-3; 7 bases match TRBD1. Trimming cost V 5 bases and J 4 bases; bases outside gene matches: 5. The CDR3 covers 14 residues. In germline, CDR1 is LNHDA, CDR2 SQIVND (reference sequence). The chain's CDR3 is CASSLGTVGNTIYF. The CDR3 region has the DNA TGTGCCAGTAGTCTGGGGACAGTCGGAAACACCATATATTTT.

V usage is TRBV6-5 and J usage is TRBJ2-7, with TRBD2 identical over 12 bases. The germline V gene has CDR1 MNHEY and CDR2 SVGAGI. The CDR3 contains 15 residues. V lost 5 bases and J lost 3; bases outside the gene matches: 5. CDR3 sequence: CASSNGLAGFYEQYF. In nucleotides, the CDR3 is TGTGCCAGCAGTAATGGACTAGCGGGGTTCTACGAGCAGTACTTC.

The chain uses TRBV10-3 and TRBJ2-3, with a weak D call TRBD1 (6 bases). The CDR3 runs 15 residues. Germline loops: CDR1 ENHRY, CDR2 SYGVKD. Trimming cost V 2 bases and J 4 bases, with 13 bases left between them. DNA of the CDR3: TGTGCCATCAGTGAGCCCCTAGGGGGAGCAGATACGCAGTATTTT. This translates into CAISEPLGGADTQYF.

The CDR3 DNA is TGTGCCAGCAGCGTAGTTGCGGGGGGGCCTAGTGAGCAGTTCTTC. This translates into CASSVVAGGPSEQFF. The chain is built from TRBV9 and TRBJ2-1, with 9 bases lining up with TRBD2. The trim removed 0 bases at V and 9 bases at J, leaving 7 bases unmatched. Germline CDR1 and CDR2: SGDLS and YYNGEE. There are 15 residues in the CDR3.

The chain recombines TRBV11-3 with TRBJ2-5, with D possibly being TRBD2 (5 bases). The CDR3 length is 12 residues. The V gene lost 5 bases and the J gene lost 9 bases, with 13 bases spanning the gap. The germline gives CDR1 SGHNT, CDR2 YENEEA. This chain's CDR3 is CASSTGSGSQYF. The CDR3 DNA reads TGTGCCAGCAGCACGGGGTCGGGGTCCCAGTACTTC.

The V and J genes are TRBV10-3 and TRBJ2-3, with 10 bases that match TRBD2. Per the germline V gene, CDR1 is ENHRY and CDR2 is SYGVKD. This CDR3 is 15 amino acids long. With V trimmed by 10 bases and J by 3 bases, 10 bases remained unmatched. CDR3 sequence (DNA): TGTGCCACCGGGGGGGCTAGCGGGAGTACAGATACGCAGTATTTT. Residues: CATGGASGSTDTQYF.

CDR3 bases: TGTGCCAGCTCACCCCCCCAGGGCAGGGCTAGCACAGATACGCAGTATTTT. Protein sequence: CASSPPQGRASTDTQYF. The genes are TRBV18 and TRBJ2-3, with D possibly TRBD1 on 5 matching bases. The CDR3 extends over 17 amino acids. CDR1 KGHSH and CDR2 LQKENI come from the germline V gene. V was clipped by 3 bases and J by 0 bases, with 16 bases between them.

CDR3 DNA sequence: TGTGCCAGCAGCCCGGCCCGGGACAGCTTCTCCTACGAGCAGTACTTC. It yields the protein CASSPARDSFSYEQYF. This chain links TRBV5-5 with TRBJ2-7, with TRBD1 matching over 7 bases. V was clipped by 4 bases and J by 0 bases; unmatched bases: 10. The V gene's germline CDR1 is SGHKS and CDR2 YYEKEE (reference sequence). The CDR3 runs 16 residues.

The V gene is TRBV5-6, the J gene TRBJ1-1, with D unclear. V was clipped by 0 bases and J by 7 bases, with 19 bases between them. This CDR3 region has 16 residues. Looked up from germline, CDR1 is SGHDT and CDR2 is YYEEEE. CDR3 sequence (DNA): TGTGCCAGCAGCTTGGGGCCGGGCCCAAGCGGATATGAAGCTTTCTTT. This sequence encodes CASSLGPGPSGYEAFF.

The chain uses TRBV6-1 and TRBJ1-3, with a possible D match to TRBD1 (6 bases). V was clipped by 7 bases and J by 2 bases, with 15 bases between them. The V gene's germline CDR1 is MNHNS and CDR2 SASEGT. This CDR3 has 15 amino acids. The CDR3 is CASTAAQGPGNTIYF. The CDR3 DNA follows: TGTGCCAGCACGGCCGCTCAGGGGCCTGGAAACACCATATATTTT.

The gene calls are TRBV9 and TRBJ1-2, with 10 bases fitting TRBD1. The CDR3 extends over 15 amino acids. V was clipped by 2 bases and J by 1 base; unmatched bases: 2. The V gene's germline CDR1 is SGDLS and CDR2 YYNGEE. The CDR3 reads CASSVGQGVNYGYTF. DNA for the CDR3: TGTGCCAGCAGCGTTGGACAGGGGGTTAACTATGGCTACACCTTC. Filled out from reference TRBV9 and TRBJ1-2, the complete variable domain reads DSGVTQTPKHLITATGQRVTLRCSPRSGDLSVYWYQQSLDQGLQFLIQYYNGEERAKGNILERFSAQQFPDLHSELNLSSLELGDSALYFCASSVGQGVNYGYTFGSGTRLTVV.

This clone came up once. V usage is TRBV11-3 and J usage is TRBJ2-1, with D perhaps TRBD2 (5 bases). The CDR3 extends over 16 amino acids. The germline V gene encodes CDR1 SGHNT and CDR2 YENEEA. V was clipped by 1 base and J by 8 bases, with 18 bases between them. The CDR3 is CASSLGGGGWGDEQFF. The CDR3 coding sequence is TGTGCCAGCAGCTTAGGGGGTGGCGGGTGGGGAGATGAGCAGTTCTTC.

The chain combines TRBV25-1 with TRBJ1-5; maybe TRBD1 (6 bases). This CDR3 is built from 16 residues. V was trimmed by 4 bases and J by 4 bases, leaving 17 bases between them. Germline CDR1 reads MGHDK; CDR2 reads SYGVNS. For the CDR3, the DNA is TGTGCCAGCAGTGCCGAAGGGGGTGGTGGAAATCAGCCCCAGCATTTT. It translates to CASSAEGGGGNQPQHF.